Listed here is a single TCR beta chain. This specimen comes from a study of blood T cell repertoires in COVID-19. Germline V gene lookup returns CDR1 SGHNT and CDR2 YYREEE (reference sequence). The CDR3 has 13 residues. J lost 6 bases, V lost 4 bases, and 4 bases had no gene match. Data came from immunoSEQ multiplex PCR; TCRdb stores just in-frame clones and leaves some out. There are about 50,000 clones in the sample; around 80% occur only once, and 5.2% lies in the top ten. The rearrangement uses TRBV5-4 and TRBJ2-1, with 7 bases identical to TRBD2. This clonotype was sampled from a human donor in a cohort sampled during active COVID-19. Specimen: peripheral blood. CDR3 nucleotide sequence: TGTGCCAGCAGCCGGGACTATAGCAATGAGCAGTTCTTC. It translates to CASSRDYSNEQFF.